These T cell receptor beta chains were read from a single sample in a study of cytomegalovirus exposure and HLA in healthy donors. Here immunoSEQ multiplex PCR was the method, and the copy in TCRdb shows in-frame clones only, minus some. This table has about 180,000 clones, over 65% appearing once. Sequencing used PBMCs. These receptors were taken from an older woman in good health and CMV-seropositive. Each CDR3 is given with its conserved first and last residue. The D gene is left open where the match is weak. Clone sizes are given selectively: once, few, many, or a class where the clone is expanded.

D gene	V gene	clone size	J gene	CDR3 DNA	CDR3 protein
TRBD1	TRBV9	-	TRBJ1-4	TGTGCCAGCAGCGGCCGACAGGGGCGGACAAATGAAAAACTGTTTTTT	CASSGRQGRTNEKLFF
TRBD1	TRBV5-5	-	TRBJ1-2	TGTGCCAGCCAGGGACAGACTTTTAACTATGGCTACACCTTC	CASQGQTFNYGYTF
TRBD2	TRBV5-6	-	TRBJ2-7	TGTGCCAGCAGCCCCGGGGTAGCGGGAGTATACGAGCAGTACTTC	CASSPGVAGVYEQYF
TRBD1	TRBV27	-	TRBJ1-2	TGTGCCAGCAGTTTAAAAGCAGGGGGTAAAAACTATGGCTACACCTTC	CASSLKAGGKNYGYTF
TRBD1	TRBV9	-	TRBJ1-2	TGTGCCAGCAGCGCCATGACAGGGGCCTATGGCTACACCTTC	CASSAMTGAYGYTF
TRBD2	TRBV19	-	TRBJ2-2	TGTGCCAGTAGTCCTCCCTTTGGTAGCGGGGGATCCGGGGAGCTGTTTTTT	CASSPPFGSGGSGELFF
TRBD1	TRBV7-3	-	TRBJ1-1	TGTGCCAGCAGCCAAATTCCCGGGACAGGGGAGACTGAAGCTTTCTTT	CASSQIPGTGETEAFF
-	TRBV29-1	-	TRBJ2-4	TGCAGCGTTTGTCTAACCAAAAACATTCAGTACTTC	CSVCLTKNIQYF
TRBD2	TRBV9	-	TRBJ2-5	TGTGCCAGCAGCACACTAGCGGGAGTAGAGACCCAGTACTTC	CASSTLAGVETQYF
-	TRBV7-9	few	TRBJ1-5	TGTGCCAGCAGCTCCCGGGGGGGAAGGTCTGGCAATCAGCCCCAGCATTTT	CASSSRGGRSGNQPQHF
TRBD2	TRBV7-8	-	TRBJ2-7	TGTGCCAGCAGATCCCAGCGGGGGCCCTCCTACGAGCAGTACTTC	CASRSQRGPSYEQYF
-	TRBV7-6	-	TRBJ1-4	TGTGCCACCAGGGAGGCAACTAATGAAAAACTGTTTTTT	CATREATNEKLFF
TRBD1	TRBV25-1	once	TRBJ2-2	TGTGCCAGCAGTGAGGGACAGGGGCGGACCGGGGAGCTGTTTTTT	CASSEGQGRTGELFF
-	TRBV9	-	TRBJ1-6	TGTGCCAGCAGCGGGCAGGGGCTCTATAATTCACCCCTCCACTTT	CASSGQGLYNSPLHF
TRBD1	TRBV28	-	TRBJ1-1	TGTGCCAGCAGTTTAGGGGGGACAGGGAGGGGAGCTTTCTTT	CASSLGGTGRGAFF
-	TRBV11-3	-	TRBJ2-2	TGTGCCAGCAGCGGGACAACGACGAACACCGGGGAGCTGTTTTTT	CASSGTTTNTGELFF
TRBD1	TRBV6-5	-	TRBJ1-2	TGTGCCAGCAGTGAGGACAGGGCCCGCGGCTACACCTTC	CASSEDRARGYTF
-	TRBV6-5	-	TRBJ2-2	TGTGCCAGCAGTACCCGGACAGCAAACACCGGGGAGCTGTTTTTT	CASSTRTANTGELFF
-	TRBV7-3	-	TRBJ1-1	TGTGCCAGCAGCGCCCAGGGTAACACTGAAGCTTTCTTT	CASSAQGNTEAFF
-	TRBV7-9	-	TRBJ2-7	TGTGCCAGCAGCCCCCGGTTAGGGGATTCCTACGAGCAGTACTTC	CASSPRLGDSYEQYF
TRBD1	TRBV5-1	once	TRBJ2-7	TGCGCCAGCAGCTTAGGGACAGGGGAGCGGGAGCAGTACTTC	CASSLGTGEREQYF
-	TRBV28	-	TRBJ1-5	TGTGCCAGCAACACCCCGTATCAGCCCCAGCATTTT	CASNTPYQPQHF
-	TRBV9	-	TRBJ2-3	TGTGCCAGCAGCGTAGCTCCGTTAGCAGATACGCAGTATTTT	CASSVAPLADTQYF
TRBD2	TRBV10-3	-	TRBJ2-7	TGTGCCATCAGTGATTCCGGGACTAGCTACGGCGAGCAGTACTTC	CAISDSGTSYGEQYF
TRBD1	TRBV6-5	-	TRBJ2-7	TGTGCCAGCAGTCCCCGGGACAGGGGTTACGAGCAGTACTTC	CASSPRDRGYEQYF
TRBD1	TRBV29-1	once	TRBJ2-7	TGCAGCGCTACAGGGGGCTACGAGCAGTACTTC	CSATGGYEQYF
-	TRBV7-9	-	TRBJ2-7	TGTGCCAGCAGCTTAGCGAAGTCTATGGGCTTAGCCTACGAGCAGTACTTC	CASSLAKSMGLAYEQYF
TRBD2	TRBV13	-	TRBJ2-3	TGTGCCAGCAGCACACTCCTTAGGCGGGAGAGCACAGATACGCAGTATTTT	CASSTLLRRESTDTQYF
TRBD2	TRBV18	-	TRBJ2-3	TGTGCCAGCTCACCACCGTCTCGGGGACTAGCGGTTGTCGGGATAATTGATACGCAGTATTTT	CASSPPSRGLAVVGIIDTQYF
TRBD2	TRBV9	-	TRBJ2-7	TGTGCCAGCAGCGTAGGGTCTAGCGGGGGACAACTAGCCTACGAGCAGTACTTC	CASSVGSSGGQLAYEQYF
-	TRBV5-6	-	TRBJ2-3	TGTGCCAGCAGCCGGAGGGCCGTAGATACGCAGTATTTT	CASSRRAVDTQYF